This entry is about one T cell receptor (beta chain). This sample is drawn from a study of blood T cell repertoires in COVID-19. The wider study: T cells, B-cell-depleted T cells, or PBMCs provided the cDNA or gDNA that served as material.

Germline V gene sequence: CDR1 LGHNA, CDR2 YSLEER. The CDR3 consists of 16 residues. The V end lost 1 base, the J end lost 3 bases, and 16 bases lay between the germline ends. The authors' processing: Reference gene primer amplification gave nucleated cell count estimates. Profiling relied on immunoSEQ multiplex PCR, and the TCRdb table lists in-frame clones only, not all of them. V and J calls and clone size are those listed in that table; D and trimming were worked out from the DNA. The table records 200,000 or so clones, 75% to 85% of them present only once. Patients at the Seattle site were enrolled during active infection and followed longitudinally.

Sequenced sample: peripheral blood. The TCR comes from a woman of 80 years or more with COVID-19, enrolled during active disease. This chain uses TRBV4-3 with TRBJ2-7; tentatively, D is TRBD1 (6 bases). CDR3 DNA: TGCGCCAGCAGCCAAGGGGGGTCCAGGGGTAACTACGAGCAGTACTTC. This sequence encodes CASSQGGSRGNYEQYF.